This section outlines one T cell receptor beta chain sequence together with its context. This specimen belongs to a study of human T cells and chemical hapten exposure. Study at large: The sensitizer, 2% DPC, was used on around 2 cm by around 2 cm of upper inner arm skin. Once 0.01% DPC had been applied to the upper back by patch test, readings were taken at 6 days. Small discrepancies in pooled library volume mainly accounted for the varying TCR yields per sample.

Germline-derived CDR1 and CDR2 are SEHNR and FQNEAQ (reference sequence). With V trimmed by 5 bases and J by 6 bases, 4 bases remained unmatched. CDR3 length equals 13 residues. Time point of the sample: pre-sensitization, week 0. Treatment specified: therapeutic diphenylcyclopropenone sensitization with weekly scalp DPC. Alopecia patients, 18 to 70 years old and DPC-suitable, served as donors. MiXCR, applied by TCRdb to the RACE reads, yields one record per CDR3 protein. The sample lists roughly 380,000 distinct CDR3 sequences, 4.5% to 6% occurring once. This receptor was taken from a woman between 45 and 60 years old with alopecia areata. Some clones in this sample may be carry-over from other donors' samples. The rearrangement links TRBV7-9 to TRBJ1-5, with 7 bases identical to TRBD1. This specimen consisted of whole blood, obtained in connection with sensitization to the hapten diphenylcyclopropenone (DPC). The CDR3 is CASSTQGTQPQHF. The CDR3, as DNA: TGTGCCAGCAGCACACAGGGGACTCAGCCCCAGCATTTT.